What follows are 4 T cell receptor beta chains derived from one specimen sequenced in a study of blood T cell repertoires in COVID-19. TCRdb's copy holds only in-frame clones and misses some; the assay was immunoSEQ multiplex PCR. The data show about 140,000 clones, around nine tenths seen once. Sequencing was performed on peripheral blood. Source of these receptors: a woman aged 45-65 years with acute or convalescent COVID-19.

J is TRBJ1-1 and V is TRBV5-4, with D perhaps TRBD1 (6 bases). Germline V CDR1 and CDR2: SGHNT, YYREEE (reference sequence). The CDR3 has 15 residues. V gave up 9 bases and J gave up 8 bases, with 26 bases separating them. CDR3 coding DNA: TGTGCCACCCACTCCGGGACACCACTGAAGGGAGAAGCTTTCTTT. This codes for CATHSGTPLKGEAFF. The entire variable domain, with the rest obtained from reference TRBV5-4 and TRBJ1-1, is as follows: ETGVTQSPTHLIKTRGQQVTLRCSSQSGHNTVSWYQQALGQGPQFIFQYYREEENGRGNFPPRFSGLQFPNYSSELNVNALELDDSALYLCATHSGTPLKGEAFFGQGTRLTVV.

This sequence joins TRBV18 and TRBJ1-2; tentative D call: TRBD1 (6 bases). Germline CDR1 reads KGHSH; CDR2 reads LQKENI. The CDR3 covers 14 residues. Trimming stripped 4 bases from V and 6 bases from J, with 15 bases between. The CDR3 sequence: CASSRTGSQDGYTF. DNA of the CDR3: TGTGCCAGCTCACGCACAGGGTCTCAAGATGGCTACACCTTC.

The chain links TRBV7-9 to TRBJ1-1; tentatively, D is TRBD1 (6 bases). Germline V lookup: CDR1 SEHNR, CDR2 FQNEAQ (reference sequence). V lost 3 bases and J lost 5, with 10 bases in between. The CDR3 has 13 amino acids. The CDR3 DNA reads TGTGCCAGCAGCTTGGGGCAGGGGACTGAAGCTTTCTTT. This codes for CASSLGQGTEAFF.

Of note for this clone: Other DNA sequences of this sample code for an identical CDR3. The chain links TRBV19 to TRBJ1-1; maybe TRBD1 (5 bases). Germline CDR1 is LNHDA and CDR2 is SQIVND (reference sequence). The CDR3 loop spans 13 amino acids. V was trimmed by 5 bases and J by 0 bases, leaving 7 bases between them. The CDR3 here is CASSRGVNTEAFF. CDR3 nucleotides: TGTGCCAGTAGTCGGGGGGTGAACACTGAAGCTTTCTTT.